The 29 T cell receptor beta chains reported below all come from one sample, sequenced in a study of OX40 agonist ivuxolimab in advanced cancers. This table comes from immunoSEQ multiplex PCR, and its TCRdb copy is limited to in-frame clones, with some not included. This sample has roughly 45,000 clones; approximately 84% occur once, and the top ten carry approximately 15%. Sample: CD4+ or CD8+ T cells sorted from blood, taken in a trial of the OX40 agonist ivuxolimab. The receptors come from an adult with an advanced solid tumor such as melanoma, head and neck, liver or kidney cancer.

This clone was picked up one time. This chain links TRBV10-3 with TRBJ2-1; TRBD2 agrees at 10 bases. The junction had 8 bases not matched to a gene; V was cut back by 3 bases and J by 3 bases. Per germline, CDR1 ENHRY and CDR2 SYGVKD. The CDR3 covers 17 residues. CDR3 region: CAISDRSSGGLYNEQFF. As DNA, the CDR3 is TGTGCCATCAGTGATAGGTCTAGCGGGGGTCTCTACAATGAGCAGTTCTTC.

This clone was observed once. The J gene is TRBJ2-7, the V gene TRBV27; TRBD1 matches at 10 bases. V dropped 7 bases and J dropped 6; count of bases not matched to a gene: 6. The CDR3 sequence is 13 residues long. The V gene's germline CDR1 is MNHEY and CDR2 SMNVEV (reference sequence). The CDR3: CASTMTGGGEQYF. The CDR3 DNA reads TGTGCCAGCACTATGACAGGGGGCGGCGAGCAGTACTTC.

The chain has TRBV30 and TRBJ2-7; 10 positions match TRBD1. The CDR3 covers 16 residues. Germline-derived CDR1 and CDR2 are GTSNPN and SVGIG (reference sequence). J was trimmed by 4 bases and V by 2 bases; bases with no gene match: 11. CDR3 coding DNA: TGTGCCTGGAGTATAGGACAGGGGGTCGGCTTATACGAGCAGTACTTC. It encodes CAWSIGQGVGLYEQYF.

This clone was counted between two and nine times. The chain links TRBV25-1 to TRBJ1-5; D is uncertain. CDR1 is MGHDK and CDR2 is SYGVNS in the germline V gene. Trimming stripped 8 bases from V and 2 bases from J, with 7 bases between. The CDR3 is made up of 12 amino acids. The CDR3 protein is CASGQGNQPQHF. Here the CDR3 DNA reads TGTGCCAGCGGCCAGGGCAATCAGCCCCAGCATTTT. Full variable domain (missing parts from reference TRBV25-1 and TRBJ1-5): EADIYQTPRYLVIGTGKKITLECSQTMGHDKMYWYQQDPGMELHLIHYSYGVNSTEKGDLSSESTVSRIRTEHFPLTLESARPSHTSQYLCASGQGNQPQHFGDGTRLSIL.

The chain links TRBV5-1 to TRBJ1-3, with 8 bases fitting TRBD1. V shed 0 bases, J shed 0 bases, and the junction held 17 bases outside the gene matches. Per the germline V gene, CDR1 is SGHRS and CDR2 is YFSETQ. CDR3 length: 21 amino acids. The CDR3 region has the DNA TGCGCCAGCAGCTTGGATCCGGTGACAGGGGACATTATTAGCTCTGGAAACACCATATATTTT. The encoded protein is CASSLDPVTGDIISSGNTIYF.

This clone was found a few times. The chain uses TRBV4-1 and TRBJ1-5, with 9 bases that match TRBD1. CDR3 size: 18 residues. Germline V gene data show CDR1 as MGHRA and CDR2 as YSYEKL. The J segment lost 0 bases and the V segment lost 0 bases, leaving 6 bases of the junction unmatched. The CDR3 loop reads CASSQEGGQGTSNQPQHF. The CDR3 bases are TGCGCCAGCAGCCAAGAAGGGGGACAGGGAACTAGCAATCAGCCCCAGCATTTT.

This chain joins TRBV25-1 and TRBJ1-1; D gene unclear. The CDR3 is 11 amino acids. The V gene lost 4 bases and the J gene lost 11 bases, with 11 bases spanning the gap. Germline V gives CDR1 MGHDK, CDR2 SYGVNS. The CDR3 nucleotides read TGTGCCAGCAGTGGGCCCGACCGGGCTTTCTTT. Translated: CASSGPDRAFF.

The V and J genes are TRBV5-4 and TRBJ1-1; TRBD1 aligns across 7 bases. This CDR3 region has 15 residues. Germline-derived CDR1 and CDR2 are SGHNT and YYREEE (reference sequence). Unmatched junction bases numbered 9, after V lost 3 bases and J lost 4 bases. The CDR3 nucleotides are TGTGCCAGCAGCTCGGGAGAGACAGGGCTCACTGAAGCTTTCTTT. Residues: CASSSGETGLTEAFF.

The V and J genes are TRBV29-1 and TRBJ2-1; the match to TRBD1 covers 8 bases. With 7 bases clipped from V and 6 bases from J, the junction kept 2 bases outside the gene matches. The CDR3 contains 11 residues. Germline CDR1 is SQVTM and CDR2 is ANQGSEA. Written as DNA, the CDR3 is TGCAGCGCCACAGGGGGCAATGAGCAGTTCTTC. This gives the protein CSATGGNEQFF.

The V and J genes are TRBV6-5 and TRBJ2-7; 7 nucleotides match TRBD1. In germline, CDR1 is MNHEY, CDR2 SVGAGI. V trimming: 2 bases; J trimming: 4 bases; junction bases outside the gene matches: 5. This CDR3 has 14 amino acids. The CDR3 is CASSYRDSEYEQYF. CDR3 nucleotide sequence: TGTGCCAGCAGTTACCGGGACAGTGAATACGAGCAGTACTTC.

This chain links TRBV4-1 with TRBJ2-1; a possible D gene is TRBD2 (5 bases). The V and J ends lost 0 bases and 8 bases respectively, with 11 bases between them. The CDR3 extends over 14 amino acids. Germline V lookup: CDR1 MGHRA, CDR2 YSYEKL. CDR3 amino acids: CASSQDLGSDEQFF. CDR3 coding DNA: TGCGCCAGCAGCCAAGATCTCGGTAGCGATGAGCAGTTCTTC.

The chain recombines TRBV13 with TRBJ2-1; either TRBD1 or TRBD2 may fit D (5 bases each). Germline-derived CDR1 and CDR2 are PRHDT and FYEKMQ (reference sequence). The ends were cut back, 2 bases at V and 4 bases at J, with 12 bases in the middle. The CDR3 has 15 amino acids. The CDR3 reads CASSLRKGPYNEQFF. The CDR3 region has the DNA TGTGCCAGCAGCTTAAGGAAGGGACCTTACAATGAGCAGTTCTTC.

J is TRBJ2-7 and V is TRBV5-6; D gene uncertain. Trimming stripped 0 bases from V and 6 bases from J, with 7 bases between. Per the germline V gene, CDR1 is SGHDT and CDR2 is YYEEEE. The CDR3 length is 12 residues. CDR3 sequence: CASSLDSSEQYF. The DNA of the CDR3 is TGTGCCAGCAGCTTGGACTCCAGCGAGCAGTACTTC.

CDR3: CASSPYGPSYNSPLHF. CDR3 nucleotide sequence: TGTGCCAGCAGTCCTTACGGACCGAGTTATAATTCACCCCTCCACTTT. V is TRBV27 and J is TRBJ1-6; unclear D gene. Trimming removed 5 bases at V and 4 bases at J, with 15 bases between. The V gene's germline CDR1 is MNHEY and CDR2 SMNVEV (reference sequence). The CDR3 is made up of 16 amino acids.

CDR3 sequence reads: CASSQEEANTEAFF. CDR3 in DNA: TGCGCCAGCAGCCAAGAGGAGGCGAACACTGAAGCTTTCTTT. The V gene is TRBV4-1, the J gene TRBJ1-1, with D uncertain. The CDR3 loop spans 14 amino acids. Trimming left V 0 bases short and J 1 base short, with 6 bases between. Germline V CDR1 and CDR2: MGHRA, YSYEKL.

The rearrangement uses TRBV5-1 and TRBJ1-2; D unclear. CDR1 SGHRS and CDR2 YFSETQ come from the germline V gene. This CDR3 has 15 amino acids. With 0 bases removed from V and 1 base from J, the gap between germline ends came to 10 bases. This CDR3 is CASSLGAGFNYGYTF. The CDR3 DNA reads TGCGCCAGCAGCTTGGGCGCGGGGTTTAACTATGGCTACACCTTC.

The chain recombines TRBV4-1 with TRBJ1-6; D uncertain. V gave up 0 bases and J gave up 9 bases, with 12 bases separating them. The length of the CDR3 is 15 residues. Looked up from germline, CDR1 is MGHRA and CDR2 is YSYEKL. In DNA form, the CDR3 reads TGCGCCAGCAGCCAAGACGGCGTGCAAGGTTCACCCCTCCACTTT. It is translated as CASSQDGVQGSPLHF.

The chain recombines TRBV6-4 with TRBJ2-5; D gene uncertain. CDR1 MRHNA and CDR2 SNTAGT come from the germline V gene. The CDR3 length is 20 residues. The V end was cut by 3 bases, the J end by 5 bases, with 31 bases between. In DNA form, the CDR3 reads TGTGCCAGCAGTGAGGGCGCGCCCATTAGCCCTTGTCAGCGCCTGGAGACCCAGTACTTC. As protein: CASSEGAPISPCQRLETQYF.

The sample holds one count of this clone. The CDR3 loop reads CASSDGLNTEAFF. The CDR3 nucleotides read TGTGCCAGCAGCGACGGATTGAACACTGAAGCTTTCTTT. This chain connects TRBV13 to TRBJ1-1; D is unclear. Germline V gene lookup returns CDR1 PRHDT and CDR2 FYEKMQ (reference sequence). The CDR3 sequence is 13 residues long. Trimming cost V 5 bases and J 0 bases, with 7 bases left between them.

The chain recombines TRBV9 with TRBJ2-3; D may be TRBD1 (6 bases). V dropped 2 bases and J dropped 4 bases, with 11 bases sitting between them. The CDR3 length is 14 residues. Germline V lookup: CDR1 SGDLS, CDR2 YYNGEE. Written as DNA, the CDR3 is TGTGCCAGCAGCGTTTGGCAGGGGTCAGATACGCAGTATTTT. As protein: CASSVWQGSDTQYF.

This clone occurred once. The genes are TRBV28 and TRBJ2-1; 7 bases line up with TRBD2. Germline CDR1 reads MDHEN; CDR2 reads SYDVKM. CDR3 length: 14 amino acids. The V segment lost 4 bases and the J segment 2 bases; nucleotides outside the gene matches: 2. This CDR3 is CASSYGTTYNEQFF. For the CDR3, the DNA is TGTGCCAGCAGTTACGGGACTACCTACAATGAGCAGTTCTTC.

This sequence joins TRBV4-1 and TRBJ2-1; 9 bases line up with TRBD1. Germline CDR1 is MGHRA and CDR2 is YSYEKL. The CDR3 is made up of 14 amino acids. Trimming at V came to 4 bases and at J to 8 bases, leaving 6 bases not matched to a gene. The CDR3 here is CASSPGQGGDEQFF. CDR3 DNA sequence: TGCGCCAGCAGCCCGGGACAGGGAGGGGATGAGCAGTTCTTC.

In DNA, the CDR3 is TGTGCCAGTAGTCCTCCGTTTGAGGGTTCAAATCAGCCCCAGCATTTT. Its protein product is CASSPPFEGSNQPQHF. V usage is TRBV19 and J usage is TRBJ1-5; D gene ambiguous. The CDR3 extends over 16 amino acids. The V and J ends lost 5 bases and 4 bases respectively, with 18 bases between them. Per germline, CDR1 LNHDA and CDR2 SQIVND (reference sequence).

The rearrangement uses TRBV27 and TRBJ1-2; 7 bases fit TRBD1. The ends lost 5 bases at V and 7 bases at J; junction bases unmatched: 7. The CDR3 spans 13 residues. Germline CDR1 is MNHEY and CDR2 is SMNVEV (reference sequence). In DNA, the CDR3 is TGTGCCAGCAGTGCCAGGGGGTGGGGTGGCTACACCTTC. Its translation is CASSARGWGGYTF.

The chain employs TRBV27 and TRBJ2-7; TRBD2 is a possible D gene (6 bases). The germline CDR1 and CDR2 sequences are MNHEY and SMNVEV (reference sequence). Deletions cut 3 bases from V and 6 bases from J, with 15 bases between. The CDR3 extends over 14 amino acids. CDR3 amino acids: CASSFGEAGSEQYF. CDR3 DNA: TGTGCCAGCAGTTTCGGTGAGGCGGGATCCGAGCAGTACTTC.

The chain has TRBV6-5 and TRBJ1-1; tentative D call: TRBD1 (5 bases). CDR3 length: 14 residues. V was clipped by 6 bases and J by 3 bases, with 14 bases between them. Germline V gene data show CDR1 as MNHEY and CDR2 as SVGAGI. CDR3 nucleotides: TGTGCCAGCAGATTCTTGGGGGAATACACTGAAGCTTTCTTT. This gives the protein CASRFLGEYTEAFF.

The genes are TRBV19 and TRBJ2-7, with D hard to call. V dropped 0 bases and J dropped 6 bases, with 9 bases sitting between them. Germline V gives CDR1 LNHDA, CDR2 SQIVND (reference sequence). This CDR3 is built from 13 residues. CDR3 protein: CASSIDLKGEQYF. The CDR3 nucleotides read TGTGCCAGTAGTATAGACCTTAAGGGCGAGCAGTACTTC.

V is TRBV5-1 and J is TRBJ2-7, with a possible D match to TRBD2 (6 bases). Trimming shortened V by 0 bases and J by 6 bases, and 19 bases separated the two germline ends. The CDR3 spans 16 residues. Germline lookup yields CDR1 SGHRS and CDR2 YFSETQ. CDR3 residues: CASSLEVGGNGLEQYF. CDR3 sequence (DNA): TGCGCCAGCAGCTTGGAGGTCGGGGGAAATGGGCTCGAGCAGTACTTC. The complete variable domain, with remaining parts taken from reference TRBV5-1 and TRBJ2-7, reads KAGVTQTPRYLIKTRGQQVTLSCSPISGHRSVSWYQQTPGQGLQFLFEYFSETQRNKGNFPGRFSGRQFSNSRSEMNVSTLELGDSALYLCASSLEVGGNGLEQYFGPGTRLTVT.

This sequence joins TRBV28 and TRBJ2-5, with 8 bases that match TRBD2. J was trimmed by 0 bases and V by 3 bases; bases with no gene match: 3. The CDR3 covers 15 residues. CDR1 and CDR2 from the germline V gene are MDHEN and SYDVKM. Written as DNA, the CDR3 is TGTGCCAGCAGTTTCTTGCGGGGGGACCAAGAGACCCAGTACTTC. Its protein product is CASSFLRGDQETQYF.